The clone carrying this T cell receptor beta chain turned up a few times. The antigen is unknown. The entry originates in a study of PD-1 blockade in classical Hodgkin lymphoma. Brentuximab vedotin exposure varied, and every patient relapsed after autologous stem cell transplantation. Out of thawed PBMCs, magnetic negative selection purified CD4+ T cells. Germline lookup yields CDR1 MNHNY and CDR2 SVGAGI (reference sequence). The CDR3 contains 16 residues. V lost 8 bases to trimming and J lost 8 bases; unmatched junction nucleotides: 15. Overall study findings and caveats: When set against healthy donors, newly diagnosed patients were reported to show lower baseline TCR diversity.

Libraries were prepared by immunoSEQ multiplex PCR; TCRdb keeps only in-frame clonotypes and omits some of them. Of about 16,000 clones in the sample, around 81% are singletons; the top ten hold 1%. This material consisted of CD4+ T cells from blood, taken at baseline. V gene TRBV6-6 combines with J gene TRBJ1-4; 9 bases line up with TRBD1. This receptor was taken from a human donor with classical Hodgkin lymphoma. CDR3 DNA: TGTGCCAGCGGTCAGACTCCGGGACAGGGATGGGAAAAACTGTTTTTT. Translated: CASGQTPGQGWEKLFF.